These 14 T cell receptor beta chains were all obtained from the same sample, sequenced in a study of T cell repertoires in cytomegalovirus infection. In TCRdb, the reads were re-called with MiXCR into one record per CDR3 protein. The sample lists 230,000 or so distinct CDR3 sequences, 17% occurring once. Specimen: CD8+ T cells from PBMCs. The receptors were gathered from a human donor in good health (CMV status not recorded). Some clones in this sample may be carry-over from other donors' samples.

This clonotype occurred many times. V is TRBV7-6 and J is TRBJ2-5; the D is unclear. The V end lost 1 base, the J end lost 5 bases, and 8 bases lay between the germline ends. The CDR3 has 13 amino acids. Germline V gene lookup returns CDR1 SGHVS and CDR2 FNYEAQ. The CDR3 sequence: CASSLEIGETQYF. CDR3 coding DNA: TGTGCCAGCAGCTTAGAGATTGGGGAGACCCAGTACTTC.

In its sample, this clonotype was seen many times. The chain couples TRBV6-5 to TRBJ1-1, with D maybe TRBD1 (6 bases). Trimming shortened V by 2 bases and J by 0 bases, and 7 bases separated the two germline ends. This CDR3 has 14 amino acids. The germline V gene encodes CDR1 MNHEY and CDR2 SVGAGI. The CDR3 coding sequence is TGTGCCAGCAGTTACCAGGGGTTGAACACTGAAGCTTTCTTT. This gives the protein CASSYQGLNTEAFF.

The chain uses TRBV7-9 and TRBJ2-5; no clear D gene. The CDR3 has 14 residues. The germline V gene encodes CDR1 SEHNR and CDR2 FQNEAQ (reference sequence). V lost 5 bases and J 5 bases, leaving 15 bases between the germline ends. The CDR3 protein is CASSPLGGPETQYF. The CDR3 DNA reads as TGTGCCAGCAGCCCCCTTGGCGGCCCGGAGACCCAGTACTTC.

This clonotype was observed many times. The CDR3, as DNA: TGTGCCAGCAGCTTGTACATCTCACGCTACAAAGAGACCCAGTACTTC. It specifies CASSLYISRYKETQYF. The rearrangement links TRBV7-9 to TRBJ2-5; D is ambiguous. Trimming pared 3 bases from V and 3 bases from J, leaving 17 bases between. This CDR3 region has 16 residues. CDR1 is SEHNR, CDR2 FQNEAQ, per germline (reference sequence). The full variable domain, its missing parts supplied by reference TRBV7-9 and TRBJ2-5, is DTGVSQNPRHKITKRGQNVTFRCDPISEHNRLYWYRQTLGQGPEFLTYFQNEAQLEKSRLLSDRFSAERPKGSFSTLEIQRTEQGDSAMYLCASSLYISRYKETQYFGPGTRLLVL.

Concerning this clonotype itself: Since no conserved phenylalanine or tryptophan closes the CDR3, a read error is the likely cause. V usage is TRBV12-3 or TRBV12-4 and J usage is TRBJ2-1; 7 positions agree with TRBD2. The CDR3 consists of 14 residues. V lost 4 bases and J lost 2; bases outside the gene matches: 2. Here the CDR3 DNA reads TGTGCCAGCAGTTCCGGGGGGACCTACAATGAGCAGTTCCTC. Its protein product is CASSSGGTYNEQFL.

There are many counts of this clonotype. The rearrangement uses TRBV7-9 and TRBJ1-2; 9 positions agree with TRBD1. CDR3 size: 17 residues. The V segment lost 2 bases and the J segment 2 bases; nucleotides outside the gene matches: 9. The germline CDR1 and CDR2 sequences are SEHNR and FQNEAQ (reference sequence). For the CDR3, the DNA is TGTGCCAGCAGCTTAATGACGTTGGGGACAGGGAACTATGGCTACACCTTC. Its protein is CASSLMTLGTGNYGYTF.

This clonotype appeared many times. The genes are TRBV6-6 and TRBJ2-3; TRBD2 aligns across 8 bases. The J segment lost 1 base and the V segment lost 2 bases, leaving 2 bases of the junction unmatched. Germline loops: CDR1 MNHNY, CDR2 SVGAGI (reference sequence). The CDR3 spans 15 residues. In nucleotides, the CDR3 is TGTGCCAGCAGTTACCTGCGGGGGGGCACAGATACGCAGTATTTT. Encoded protein: CASSYLRGGTDTQYF.

This clonotype has at least ten counts. The chain uses TRBV7-2 and TRBJ1-5; no clear D. V was shortened by 5 bases and J by 6 bases, with 17 bases between the two germline ends. Germline lookup yields CDR1 SGHTA and CDR2 FQGNSA. The CDR3 loop spans 15 amino acids. The CDR3 DNA sequence: TGTGCCAGCAGCATTAGTCTAGGTGGGTCTCAGCCCCAGCATTTT. Amino acid sequence: CASSISLGGSQPQHF.

The rearrangement joins TRBV6-5 to TRBJ2-6; D gene ambiguous. The V end lost 0 bases, the J end lost 2 bases, and 8 bases lay between the germline ends. This CDR3 has 16 amino acids. Germline CDR1 MNHEY, CDR2 SVGAGI. CDR3 sequence reads: CASSYSSRAGANVLTF. CDR3 bases: TGTGCCAGCAGTTACTCTAGCCGGGCTGGGGCCAACGTCCTGACTTTC.

This clonotype was found a few times. V gene TRBV12-3 or TRBV12-4 combines with J gene TRBJ2-3; D remains unclear. CDR3 length equals 11 residues. Deletions cut 7 bases from V and 5 bases from J, with 7 bases between. CDR3 region: CASTPGDTQYF. CDR3 in DNA: TGTGCCAGCACCCCTGGAGATACGCAGTATTTT.

The J gene is TRBJ1-1, the V gene TRBV4-1; D remains ambiguous. The V and J ends lost 1 base and 2 bases respectively, with 11 bases between them. This CDR3 contains 15 residues. CDR1 and CDR2 (germline): MGHRA, YSYEKL. The CDR3 region is CASSQGRTTNTEAFF. The DNA for the CDR3 is TGCGCCAGCAGCCAAGGAAGGACCACTAACACTGAAGCTTTCTTT.

This clonotype was counted many times. J is TRBJ1-1 and V is TRBV12-3 or TRBV12-4; D remains unclear. The CDR3 runs 14 residues. The ends were cut back, 2 bases at V and 6 bases at J, with 13 bases in the middle. DNA for the CDR3: TGTGCCAGCAGTTTACAGGCTGGTACCGCTGAAGCTTTCTTT. Amino acid sequence: CASSLQAGTAEAFF.

At least ten counts were recorded for this clonotype. The rearrangement joins TRBV6-6 to TRBJ2-5; D unresolved. V shed 0 bases and J shed 5 bases, with 7 bases lying between them. CDR3 size: 13 residues. Germline loops: CDR1 MNHNY, CDR2 SVGAGI (reference sequence). The CDR3 coding sequence is TGTGCCAGCAGTTACTCGATAAGGGAGACCCAGTACTTC. It specifies CASSYSIRETQYF.

This chain links TRBV15 with TRBJ1-2; D is undetermined. The CDR3 is made up of 14 amino acids. Trimming stripped 4 bases from V and 4 bases from J, with 13 bases between. CDR1 is LNHNV, CDR2 YYDKDF, per germline (reference sequence). The CDR3 nucleotides are TGTGCCACCAGCAAAAGGACGGACGGCTATGGCTACACCTTC. Its protein product is CATSKRTDGYGYTF.